The source of this T cell receptor (beta chain) is a study of patients and donors after allogeneic stem cell transplantation. A single record per CDR3 protein comes from TCRdb applying MiXCR to the RT-PCR reads. The table has about a million distinct CDR3 sequences, more than 15% seen once. The CDR3 extends over 16 amino acids. The germline V gene has CDR1 KGHSH and CDR2 LQKENI. With 6 bases removed from V and 1 base from J, the gap between germline ends came to 18 bases. The chain employs TRBV18 and TRBJ1-1; D is unclear. Sequenced input: blood, either unsorted or a sorted T cell fraction (not recorded which). This sequence was found in a human donor who was either an allogeneic HSCT recipient or a stem cell or donor lymphocyte infusion donor (not recorded which). It is not recorded whose cells these are; they may come from a transplant donor. The CDR3 region is CASSPRSRTENTEAFF. In nucleotides, the CDR3 is TGTGCCAGCTCCCCGCGCTCCCGGACGGAGAACACTGAAGCTTTCTTT.